The 20 T cell receptor beta chains below were found in one sample sequenced in a study of spatial heterogeneity in lung cancer. A single record per CDR3 protein comes from TCRdb applying MiXCR to the 5' RACE reads. The table has over 6,500 distinct CDR3 sequences, roughly 3.8% seen once. Documented time point: sample taken at primary tumor resection. The authors sequenced whole RNA from tumor, nontumor lung or frozen PBMC without sorting. The input for sequencing was normal lung tissue next to the tumor, taken at surgery. Every receptor here comes from a female donor with early-stage non-small cell lung cancer.

With regard to this clonotype: The size of this beta chain means little, since it is a stray read in a library made for alpha chains. The chain links TRBV5-6 to TRBJ2-3, with TRBD2 matching 10 bases. Unmatched junction bases numbered 3, after V lost 3 bases and J lost 2 bases. The length of the CDR3 is 15 residues. Germline V gene data show CDR1 as SGHDT and CDR2 as YYEEEE. This CDR3 is CASSSLAGPTDTQYF. In DNA form, the CDR3 reads TGTGCCAGCAGCTCACTAGCGGGACCCACAGATACGCAGTATTTT.

About this clonotype itself: The library was prepared for alpha chains; this beta chain is a stray read, so its frequency means little. The chain couples TRBV6-1 to TRBJ2-7; tentatively, D is TRBD2 (8 bases). Trimming pared 8 bases from V and 0 bases from J, leaving 26 bases between. There are 18 residues in the CDR3. From germline, CDR1 is MNHNS and CDR2 SASEGT. The CDR3 reads CASFILPGGGFSSYEQYF. As DNA, the CDR3 is TGTGCCAGCTTCATACTCCCGGGAGGGGGCTTTAGCTCCTACGAGCAGTACTTC.

By proportion, this clonotype is medium-sized. This beta chain is a stray sequence in a library constructed for alpha chains; its clone size is not meaningful. The chain recombines TRBV20-1 with TRBJ2-1; tentatively, D is TRBD1 or TRBD2 (5 bases each). The ends were cut back, 7 bases at V and 0 bases at J, with 7 bases in the middle. Germline values: CDR1 DFQATT, CDR2 SNEGSKA (reference sequence). The CDR3 runs 12 residues. CDR3 amino acids: CSGGSSYNEQFF. CDR3 in DNA: TGCAGTGGGGGGAGCTCCTACAATGAGCAGTTCTTC.

In its sample, this clonotype was seen many times. This beta chain is off target for a library built for alpha chains, so its abundance means little. Written as DNA, the CDR3 is TGTGCCAGCTCACCGGCCTCAAGGGGACAGGGATCCTACGAGCAGTACTTC. It is translated as CASSPASRGQGSYEQYF. This rearrangement joins TRBV18 to TRBJ2-7; TRBD1 matches at 9 bases. The V gene's germline CDR1 is KGHSH and CDR2 LQKENI. Trimming at V came to 3 bases and at J to 1 base, leaving 10 bases not matched to a gene. The CDR3 is 17 residues long.

This clonotype came up many times. This beta chain slipped into a library made for alpha chains as a stray read, so its size is not meaningful. In DNA form, the CDR3 reads TGTGCCACCGTAGAGGGGGGAGAGGGGACCCAGTACTTC. Its translation is CATVEGGEGTQYF. The chain joins TRBV6-1 to TRBJ2-5; the D call may be TRBD1 or TRBD2 (6 bases each). V was pared by 10 bases and J by 7 bases, with 19 bases between. The CDR3 covers 13 residues. Germline CDR1 and CDR2: MNHNS and SASEGT.

Many counts were recorded for this clonotype. This beta chain slipped into a library made for alpha chains as a stray read, so its size is not meaningful. The J gene is TRBJ2-3, the V gene TRBV2, with a weak D call TRBD2 (6 bases). Germline V gene sequence: CDR1 SNHLY, CDR2 FYNNEI. V shed 6 bases and J shed 0 bases, with 19 bases lying between them. There are 17 residues in the CDR3. The CDR3 coding sequence is TGTGCCAGCAGGGGTAGCGGATCCTCGACTAGCACAGATACGCAGTATTTT. Translating gives CASRGSGSSTSTDTQYF.

This clonotype is medium-sized. Within a library made for alpha chains, this beta chain is off target, and its count is uninformative. This chain links TRBV7-6 with TRBJ1-6; no clear D. The CDR3 covers 16 residues. V lost 3 bases to trimming and J lost 0 bases, with 9 bases between them. In germline, CDR1 is SGHVS, CDR2 FNYEAQ. CDR3 region: CASSLTELSYNSPLHF. For the CDR3, the DNA is TGTGCCAGCAGCTTGACGGAACTCTCCTATAATTCACCCCTCCACTTT.

About this clonotype: Found in a library prepared for alpha chains, this beta chain is an off-target read, and its abundance has little meaning. This chain uses TRBV6-5 with TRBJ2-7; the D gene is possibly TRBD1 (5 bases). V was shortened by 6 bases and J by 2 bases, with 11 bases between the two germline ends. The CDR3 is 13 residues long. Germline CDR1 and CDR2: MNHEY and SVGAGI. The CDR3, as DNA: TGTGCCAGCAGGACCGACAGAACCTACGAGCAGTACTTC. Encoded protein: CASRTDRTYEQYF.

The sample holds one count of this clonotype. A much larger clonotype is one base distant, so this may be a read error. This beta chain turned up in a library designed for alpha chains; as an off-target read, its abundance says little. The chain recombines TRBV5-6 with TRBJ2-2; TRBD1 is a possible D gene (6 bases). This CDR3 is built from 13 residues. Germline CDR1 SGHDT, CDR2 YYEEEE. The chain's CDR3 is CTSSLAGARELFF. The CDR3 nucleotides are TGTACCAGCAGCTTGGCAGGGGCCCGGGAGCTGTTTTTT. Complete variable domain (other parts from reference TRBV5-6 and TRBJ2-2): DAGVTQSPTHLIKTRGQQVTLRCSPKSGHDTVSWYQQALGQGPQFIFQYYEEEERQRGNFPDRFSGHQFPNYSSELNVNALLLGDSALYLCTSSLAGARELFFGEGSRLTVL.

This clonotype has only a few counts. Since it is a stray read in a library aimed at alpha chains, this beta chain has a size that is not meaningful. The chain carries TRBV7-9 and TRBJ2-7; no definite D call. V lost 3 bases to trimming and J lost 0 bases, with 15 bases between them. Germline-derived CDR1 and CDR2 are SEHNR and FQNEAQ (reference sequence). This CDR3 is 16 amino acids long. The chain's CDR3 is CASSFYSLSSSYEQYF. In nucleotides, the CDR3 is TGTGCCAGCAGCTTTTATTCACTCTCGAGCTCCTACGAGCAGTACTTC.

This clonotype was seen repeatedly, ten times or more. This beta chain is an off-target read within a library intended for alpha chains, so its frequency means little. J is TRBJ2-5 and V is TRBV6-5; 10 nucleotides line up with TRBD1. J lost 5 bases, V lost 4 bases, and 7 bases had no gene match. Per germline, CDR1 MNHEY and CDR2 SVGAGI. CDR3 length: 15 amino acids. The CDR3 DNA sequence: TGTGCCAGCAGTTCCCTGACAGGGGGCATGGAGACCCAGTACTTC. As protein: CASSSLTGGMETQYF.

Turning to this clonotype: This beta chain is off target for a library built for alpha chains, so its abundance means little. This chain connects TRBV10-2 to TRBJ1-5; TRBD1 is a possible D gene (5 bases). Looked up from germline, CDR1 is WSHSY and CDR2 is SAAADI. V lost 2 bases, J lost 11 bases, and 16 bases lay in between. The CDR3 is made up of 14 amino acids. The chain's CDR3 is CASSEPGGDLAQHF. In nucleotides, the CDR3 is TGCGCCAGCAGTGAGCCCGGGGGGGATTTGGCCCAGCATTTT.

This clonotype rates as medium-sized. This beta chain is off target for a library built for alpha chains, so its abundance means little. This chain joins TRBV6-6 and TRBJ1-6; the D gene is possibly TRBD1 (5 bases). Between the trimmed V and J ends, which lost 2 bases and 5 bases, there was a span of 13 bases. Germline V gives CDR1 MNHNY, CDR2 SVGAGI (reference sequence). The CDR3 sequence is 16 residues long. CDR3 loop: CASSYPGGTNNSPLHF. CDR3 bases: TGTGCCAGCAGTTACCCGGGGGGGACGAATAATTCACCCCTCCACTTT.

This clonotype occurred many times. This beta chain is a stray read from a library made for alpha chains; its abundance is not meaningful. The V call is TRBV20-1, the J call TRBJ2-2, with TRBD2 matching 7 bases. V was clipped by 6 bases and J by 3 bases; unmatched bases: 10. Germline V gene data show CDR1 as DFQATT and CDR2 as SNEGSKA (reference sequence). The CDR3 sequence is 15 residues long. The CDR3 region is CSAFKRGPDTGELFF. The CDR3 DNA reads TGCAGTGCATTTAAGCGGGGCCCCGACACCGGGGAGCTGTTTTTT.

This clonotype showed up many times. This beta chain turned up in a library designed for alpha chains; as an off-target read, its abundance says little. The V call is TRBV5-4, the J call TRBJ2-7; TRBD2 matches at 9 bases. Germline-derived CDR1 and CDR2 are SGHNT and YYREEE (reference sequence). The CDR3 is made up of 17 amino acids. V was clipped by 0 bases and J by 6 bases; unmatched bases: 13. DNA for the CDR3: TGTGCCAGCAGCTTGGGTCCCGGGCAGGCGGGAGGGCGCGAGCAGTACTTC. This encodes CASSLGPGQAGGREQYF. The whole variable domain, filled in from reference TRBV5-4 and TRBJ2-7, reads ETGVTQSPTHLIKTRGQQVTLRCSSQSGHNTVSWYQQALGQGPQFIFQYYREEENGRGNFPPRFSGLQFPNYSSELNVNALELDDSALYLCASSLGPGQAGGREQYFGPGTRLTVT.

This clonotype was picked up many times. A library made for alpha chains picked up this beta chain off target, so its size means little. The V and J genes are TRBV20-1 and TRBJ2-3; D gene uncertain. This CDR3 is 13 amino acids long. V was shortened by 1 base and J by 2 bases, with 7 bases between the two germline ends. Germline V gene lookup returns CDR1 DFQATT and CDR2 SNEGSKA (reference sequence). Here the CDR3 DNA reads TGCAGTGCTAGAGCATCACACACAGATACGCAGTATTTT. Its translation is CSARASHTDTQYF.

This clonotype was seen more than once but under ten times. This beta chain is off target for a library built for alpha chains, so its abundance means little. J is TRBJ1-1 and V is TRBV6-1; tentatively, D is TRBD1 (5 bases). Germline CDR1 MNHNS, CDR2 SASEGT. The CDR3 sequence is 15 residues long. V gave up 3 bases and J gave up 1 base, with 12 bases separating them. CDR3: CASSEGRVPNTEAFF. Written as DNA, the CDR3 is TGTGCCAGCAGTGAGGGACGGGTTCCGAACACTGAAGCTTTCTTT.

By proportion, this clonotype is medium-sized. As an off-target read in a library built for alpha chains, this beta chain has a frequency of little significance. V usage is TRBV10-3 and J usage is TRBJ1-1; 10 bases are a match to TRBD1. Germline CDR1 is ENHRY and CDR2 is SYGVKD. The V segment lost 3 bases and the J segment 6 bases; nucleotides outside the gene matches: 1. The CDR3 length is 13 residues. CDR3 coding DNA: TGTGCCATCAGTGACGGACAGGGGGCTGAAGCTTTCTTT. As protein: CAISDGQGAEAFF.

As concerns this clonotype: The library was prepared for alpha chains; this beta chain is a stray read, so its frequency means little. The V call is TRBV6-4, the J call TRBJ2-3; 14 positions match TRBD2. The CDR3 runs 15 residues. V shed 4 bases and J 5 bases; nucleotides not matched to a gene: 2. Germline V gene data show CDR1 as MRHNA and CDR2 as SNTAGT. As DNA, the CDR3 is TGTGCCAGCAGTGGACTAGCGGGGGGGCTAGATACGCAGTATTTT. It specifies CASSGLAGGLDTQYF.

This clonotype was seen many times. Little can be read into the size of this beta chain, an off-target read in a library designed for alpha chains. This sequence joins TRBV7-2 and TRBJ1-5; D might be TRBD1 (5 bases). The V end was cut by 2 bases, the J end by 2 bases, with 10 bases between. This CDR3 comprises 15 residues. Germline-derived CDR1 and CDR2 are SGHTA and FQGNSA. The CDR3 DNA reads TGTGCCAGCAGCTTACAGGGTACGGGCAATCAGCCCCAGCATTTT. Amino acids: CASSLQGTGNQPQHF.